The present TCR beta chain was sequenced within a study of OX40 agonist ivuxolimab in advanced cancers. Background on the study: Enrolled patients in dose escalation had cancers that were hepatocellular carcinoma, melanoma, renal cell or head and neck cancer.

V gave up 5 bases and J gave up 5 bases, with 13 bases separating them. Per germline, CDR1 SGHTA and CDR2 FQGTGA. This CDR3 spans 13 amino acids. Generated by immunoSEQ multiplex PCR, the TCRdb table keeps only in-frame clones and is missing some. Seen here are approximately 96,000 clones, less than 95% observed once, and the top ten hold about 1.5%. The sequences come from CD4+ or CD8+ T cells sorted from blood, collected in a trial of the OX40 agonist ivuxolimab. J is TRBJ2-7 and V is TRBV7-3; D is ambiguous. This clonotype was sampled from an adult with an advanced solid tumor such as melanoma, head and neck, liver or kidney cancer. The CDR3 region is CASSAEPTHEQYF. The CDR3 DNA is TGTGCCAGCAGCGCTGAACCGACCCACGAGCAGTACTTC.